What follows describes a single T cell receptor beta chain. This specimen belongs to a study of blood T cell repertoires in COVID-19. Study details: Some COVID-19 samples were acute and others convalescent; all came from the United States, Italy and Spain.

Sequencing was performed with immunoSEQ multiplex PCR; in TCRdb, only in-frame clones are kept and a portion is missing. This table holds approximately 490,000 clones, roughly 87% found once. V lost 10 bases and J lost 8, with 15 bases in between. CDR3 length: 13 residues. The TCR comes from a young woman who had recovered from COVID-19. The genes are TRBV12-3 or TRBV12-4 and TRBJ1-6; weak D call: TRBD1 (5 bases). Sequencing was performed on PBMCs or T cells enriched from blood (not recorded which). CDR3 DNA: TGTGCCATAAAACTTACAGGTTATTCACCCCTCCACTTT. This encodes CAIKLTGYSPLHF.